A selection of T cell receptor beta chains follows, all from one sample in a study of T cells in Graves' hyperthyroidism and ophthalmopathy. TCRdb re-called the multiplex PCR reads through MiXCR, storing one row per CDR3 protein. The sample records more than 75,000 distinct CDR3 sequences, about 51% being singletons. Input material: blood. Receptors originate from a woman in her 40s with Graves' hyperthyroidism. CDR3s include the opening cysteine and the closing phenylalanine or tryptophan. A D gene is named only where the DNA matches it firmly. Where a row states a size, it is once, few, many or the class of an expanded clone; other rows omit it.

d_gene	abundance	v_gene	j_gene	CDR3aa	CDR3nt
-	many	TRBV9	TRBJ1-3	CASSVEVWTDSGNTIYF	TGTGCCAGCAGCGTAGAGGTTTGGACGGACTCTGGAAACACCATATATTTT
-	many	TRBV25-1	TRBJ2-5	CASREETQYF	TGTGCTAGCAGGGAAGAGACCCAGTACTTC
TRBD1	-	TRBV24-1	TRBJ2-5	CAISDPDREETQYF	TGTGCCATCAGTGACCCGGACAGGGAAGAGACCCAGTACTTC
-	once	TRBV14	TRBJ1-2	CASSHPAKRVHTF	TGTGCCAGCAGCCACCCGGCTAAACGGGTCCACACCTTC
-	few	TRBV2	TRBJ1-5	CASSFYHGSNQPQHF	TGTGCCAGCAGTTTTTACCACGGCAGCAATCAGCCCCAGCATTTT
-	-	TRBV20-1	TRBJ1-4	CSASGATNEKLFF	TGCAGTGCTAGTGGAGCAACTAATGAAAAACTGTTTTTT
-	-	TRBV7-9	TRBJ1-1	CASSPRVAFF	TGTGCCAGCAGTCCCCGAGTGGCTTTCTTT
TRBD1	-	TRBV7-6	TRBJ2-5	CASSASPGQGSRETQYF	TGTGCCAGCAGCGCATCACCGGGACAGGGCTCTCGAGAGACCCAGTACTTC
-	-	TRBV5-1	TRBJ2-7	CASSELYEQYF	TGCGCCAGCAGCGAACTCTATGAGCAGTACTTC
TRBD1	-	TRBV5-4	TRBJ1-4	CASSSGTGFGNEKLFF	TGTGCCAGCAGCTCCGGGACAGGGTTCGGTAATGAAAAACTGTTTTTT
-	many	TRBV2	TRBJ1-1	CASSDEGATEAFF	TGTGCCAGCAGTGACGAGGGAGCCACTGAAGCTTTCTTT
TRBD2	many	TRBV7-2	TRBJ2-7	CASSLRYRLAGGGFDEQYF	TGTGCCAGCAGCCTACGATACCGACTAGCGGGAGGGGGGTTCGACGAGCAGTACTTC
-	-	TRBV12-3/TRBV12-4	TRBJ1-3	CASSSGAYGYTIYF	TGTGCCAGCAGTTCAGGGGCCTATGGCTACACCATATATTTT
-	-	TRBV5-1	TRBJ1-3	CASSPEVRANTIYF	TGCGCCAGCAGCCCGGAGGTTCGAGCAAACACCATATATTTT
-	many	TRBV18	TRBJ2-7	CASSRFDSYEQYF	TGTGCCAGCTCACGCTTTGACTCCTACGAGCAGTACTTC
-	-	TRBV7-2	TRBJ2-5	CASSFIGVKAGDETQYF	TGTGCCAGCAGCTTCATCGGGGTGAAGGCAGGGGACGAGACCCAGTACTTC
-	-	TRBV29-1	TRBJ2-3	CSVENPERGSGTQYF	TGCAGCGTTGAGAACCCAGAAAGGGGCAGTGGTACGCAGTATTTT
-	many	TRBV9	TRBJ1-2	CASSQAAGQTYGYTF	TGTGCCAGCAGCCAAGCCGCAGGGCAGACCTATGGCTACACCTTC
-	few	TRBV2	TRBJ1-4	CASSPRDTWKLFF	TGTGCCAGCAGCCCGCGAGACACTTGGAAACTGTTTTTT
-	few	TRBV12-3/TRBV12-4	TRBJ1-3	CASSSRQSGNTIYF	TGTGCCAGCAGTTCACGGCAATCTGGAAACACCATATATTTT
-	many	TRBV27	TRBJ2-6	CASSFVSGANVLTF	TGTGCCAGCAGTTTCGTCTCTGGGGCCAACGTCCTGACTTTC
TRBD1	many	TRBV20-1	TRBJ1-5	CSAEGTGLPNQPQHF	TGCAGTGCTGAGGGGACAGGGCTTCCCAATCAGCCCCAGCATTTT
-	-	TRBV7-2	TRBJ1-2	CASSLGLAGALNNYGYTF	TGTGCCAGCAGCTTAGGTCTGGCGGGAGCACTAAATAACTATGGCTACACCTTC
-	many	TRBV3-1	TRBJ1-4	CASSQMFREEKLFF	TGTGCCAGCAGCCAGATGTTCAGGGAAGAAAAACTGTTTTTT
-	many	TRBV2	TRBJ2-2	CASIGRGAPGELFF	TGTGCCAGCATCGGGAGAGGTGCACCCGGGGAGCTGTTTTTT
TRBD2	many	TRBV7-9	TRBJ2-5	CASSRGTSGYQETQYF	TGTGCCAGCAGTCGGGGGACTAGCGGGTACCAAGAGACCCAGTACTTC
TRBD2	medium-sized	TRBV10-3	TRBJ2-7	CAISESRASGSYEQYF	TGTGCCATCAGTGAGTCCCGGGCTAGCGGTTCCTACGAGCAGTACTTC
TRBD1	few	TRBV7-8	TRBJ1-5	CASSTGVAQPQHF	TGTGCCAGCAGCACAGGGGTAGCTCAGCCCCAGCATTTT
TRBD2	many	TRBV20-1	TRBJ2-3	CSARVASGSSQTQYF	TGCAGTGCTAGAGTCGCTAGCGGGAGCTCCCAAACGCAGTATTTT
TRBD1	many	TRBV5-6	TRBJ1-3	CASSRGTGRHTIYF	TGTGCCAGCAGCCGCGGGACAGGGAGACACACCATATATTTT
TRBD1	many	TRBV19	TRBJ2-7	CASMPRSGGEQYF	TGTGCCAGTATGCCCCGGTCAGGGGGCGAGCAGTACTTC
-	-	TRBV5-1	TRBJ2-2	CTSSLGRYNTGELFF	TGCACCAGCAGCTTGGGTCGGTACAACACCGGGGAGCTGTTTTTT
-	many	TRBV7-2	TRBJ1-1	CASSQAFRPEAFF	TGTGCCAGCAGCCAAGCCTTTAGGCCTGAAGCTTTCTTT
-	-	TRBV5-1	TRBJ1-5	CASSFYICSARDLSRGEPQHF	-
TRBD1	few	TRBV24-1	TRBJ2-5	CATSDRDRGLETQYF	TGTGCCACCAGTGACCGCGACAGGGGGCTAGAGACCCAGTACTTC
TRBD1	many	TRBV7-2	TRBJ1-1	CASSLTGTGRTEAFF	TGTGCCAGCAGCTTAACCGGGACAGGGAGGACTGAAGCTTTCTTT
-	-	TRBV25-1	TRBJ2-5	CASSAIFGGTVKETQYF	TGTGCCAGCAGTGCTATATTCGGCGGGACAGTAAAAGAGACCCAGTACTTC